This T cell receptor (beta chain) emerged from a study of blood T cell repertoires in COVID-19. Germline CDR1 and CDR2: MNHEY and SVGAGI. The CDR3 has 14 amino acids. Trimming left V 6 bases short and J 0 bases short, with 9 bases between. Original methodology: Nucleated cell number was recorded as an estimate derived from reference gene primer amplification. Sequencing was performed with immunoSEQ multiplex PCR; in TCRdb, only in-frame clones are kept and a portion is missing. V, J and clone size reflect that table, while D and trimming were determined from the DNA. The profile shows about 280,000 clones, around 85% of them singletons.

Sequencing used peripheral blood. The chain employs TRBV6-5 and TRBJ1-5; weak D call: TRBD1 (6 bases). The sequence was obtained from a woman aged 25 to 39 who had recovered from COVID-19. The CDR3 region is CASSWTASNQPQHF. The CDR3 DNA is TGTGCCAGCAGCTGGACAGCTAGCAATCAGCCCCAGCATTTT.